This is a list of T cell receptor beta chains from one sample in a study of blood T cell repertoires in COVID-19. TCRdb's table, derived via immunoSEQ multiplex PCR, lists solely in-frame clones and lacks some. The sample lists under 200,000 clones; around 82% were seen once. Sequencing was carried out using peripheral blood. Source of these receptors: a woman of 80 years or more with acute or convalescent COVID-19. Each CDR3 is given without its conserved first and last residue. Size tells how often a clone was seen (once, few, many) or the class of an expanded clone, and some rows leave it out.

CDR3 protein,V gene,clone size,J gene
ASSQDQALGGRAGYTQY,TRBV4-1,.,TRBJ2-3
ASSMGGYNEQF,TRBV19,.,TRBJ2-1
ASSRTSDKYEQF,TRBV7-2,.,TRBJ2-1
ASSVGGFNTGELF,TRBV9,.,TRBJ2-2
ACSGGFGTDTQY,TRBV30,.,TRBJ2-3
ASSTGTGSYEQY,TRBV28,.,TRBJ2-7
ASSRGRDTEAF,TRBV13,.,TRBJ1-1
ATSDRGQGRGYT,TRBV24-1,.,TRBJ1-2
ASRPDRGPNYGYT,TRBV19,.,TRBJ1-2
ASSQDVGGRGYT,TRBV4-2,.,TRBJ1-2
ASSRTDGYTEAF,TRBV5-1,few,TRBJ1-1
ASSIGRGGADTEAF,TRBV19,.,TRBJ1-1
ASSQAEGTGNTIY,TRBV4-3,once,TRBJ1-3
AISDLVDYNEQF,TRBV10-3,many,TRBJ2-1
ASSPLRMTGELF,TRBV3-1/TRBV3-2,.,TRBJ2-2
ASSPVGGFKETQY,TRBV11-2,.,TRBJ2-5